A selection of T cell receptor beta chains follows, all from one sample in a study of blood T cell repertoires in COVID-19. Generated by immunoSEQ multiplex PCR, the TCRdb table keeps only in-frame clones and is missing some. The sample has 200,000 to 300,000 clones, 75% to 90% seen once. Material for sequencing was peripheral blood. The receptors come from a woman aged 40 to 50 with acute or convalescent COVID-19. CDR3s include the opening cysteine and the closing phenylalanine or tryptophan. Each record gives: D gene, J gene, V gene, clone size, CDR3 protein, CDR3 DNA. The D gene is left open where the match is weak. Size values are once, few and many counts, or a class for expanded clones, and some rows have none.

TRBD1	TRBJ1-1	TRBV5-1	NA	CASSRGTGETEAFF	TGCGCCAGCAGCCGGGGAACAGGGGAAACTGAAGCTTTCTTT
TRBD1	TRBJ1-4	TRBV6-5	NA	CASSTGQANEKLFF	TGTGCCAGCAGTACGGGACAGGCTAATGAAAAACTGTTTTTT
TRBD1	TRBJ2-2	TRBV7-6	NA	CASSPRDSLTNTGELFF	TGTGCCAGCAGCCCTAGGGACAGCCTAACGAACACCGGGGAGCTGTTTTTT
NA	TRBJ2-3	TRBV27	NA	CASADYSGTDTQYF	TGTGCCAGCGCCGATTACAGTGGCACAGATACGCAGTATTTT
NA	TRBJ1-6	TRBV7-2	NA	CASSLGVSNSPLHF	TGTGCCAGCAGCTTAGGAGTGAGTAATTCACCCCTCCACTTT
NA	TRBJ1-3	TRBV5-1	NA	CASRSSGTLGNTIYF	TGCGCCAGCAGGTCCTCCGGGACTCTAGGAAACACCATATATTTT
NA	TRBJ1-5	TRBV13	NA	CASSPSPGSDQPQHF	TGTGCCAGCAGCCCGTCTCCGGGGTCGGATCAGCCCCAGCATTTT
NA	TRBJ1-1	TRBV5-1	once	CASSFELVTEAFF	TGCGCCAGCAGCTTCGAACTTGTCACTGAAGCTTTCTTT
NA	TRBJ1-1	TRBV2	NA	CASSERSPGRIVLGTEAFF	TGTGCCAGCAGTGAACGGTCCCCAGGGCGGATTGTATTGGGCACTGAAGCTTTCTTT
NA	TRBJ2-3	TRBV13	once	CASSLSFDTQYF	TGTGCCAGCAGCTTAAGCTTTGATACGCAGTATTTT
NA	TRBJ2-3	TRBV6-5	NA	CASTRVGADTQYF	TGTGCCAGCACCAGGGTGGGCGCAGATACGCAGTATTTT
NA	TRBJ1-2	TRBV29-1	NA	CSVPDSYGYTF	TGCAGCGTCCCGGACAGCTATGGCTACACCTTC
NA	TRBJ2-6	TRBV14	NA	CASSHSSGANVLTF	TGTGCCAGCAGCCACAGCTCTGGGGCCAACGTCCTGACTTTC
TRBD1	TRBJ2-5	TRBV19	NA	CASSPWTGAVSETQYF	TGTGCCAGTAGTCCCTGGACAGGAGCCGTGTCGGAGACCCAGTACTTC
TRBD2	TRBJ2-5	TRBV4-1	once	CASSLQHLTSGGETQYF	TGCGCCAGCAGCCTCCAGCACCTGACTAGCGGGGGAGAGACCCAGTACTTC
NA	TRBJ1-2	TRBV9	NA	CASSVDQGLNYGYTF	TGTGCCAGCAGCGTAGATCAGGGGCTCAACTATGGCTACACCTTC
TRBD2	TRBJ2-1	TRBV3-1/TRBV3-2	NA	CASSQSLAGGDNEQFF	TGTGCCAGCAGCCAATCACTAGCGGGGGGAGACAATGAGCAGTTCTTC
NA	TRBJ2-3	TRBV6-5	once	CASSLPGTDTQYF	TGTGCCAGCAGTCTCCCAGGAACAGATACGCAGTATTTT
NA	TRBJ2-3	TRBV6-4	once	CASSAWSGITDTQYF	TGTGCCAGCAGTGCCTGGTCGGGAATCACAGATACGCAGTATTTT
NA	TRBJ2-5	TRBV5-5	NA	CASSLEAGKETQYF	TGTGCCAGCAGCTTGGAGGCAGGGAAAGAGACCCAGTACTTC
NA	TRBJ1-2	TRBV6-5	NA	CASSIIGVNYGYTF	TGTGCCAGCAGTATCATAGGGGTTAACTATGGCTACACCTTC
TRBD2	TRBJ2-2	TRBV19	NA	CASRTSGGRIGELFF	TGTGCCAGTAGGACTAGCGGGGGCAGAATCGGGGAGCTGTTTTTT
TRBD2	TRBJ2-3	TRBV7-2	once	CASSLETSGGRDTQYF	TGTGCCAGCAGCTTAGAGACTAGCGGGGGCCGGGATACGCAGTATTTT
TRBD1	TRBJ1-2	TRBV4-1	NA	CASSQGQGVIPYGYTF	TGCGCCAGCAGCCAAGGACAGGGCGTAATTCCCTATGGCTACACCTTC
NA	TRBJ1-2	TRBV7-2	many	CASSLGTTNYGYTF	TGTGCCAGCAGCTTAGGGACTACTAACTATGGCTACACCTTC
TRBD1	TRBJ1-1	TRBV11-2	once	CASSPGTGLNTEAFF	TGTGCCAGCAGCCCTGGGACAGGTTTGAACACTGAAGCTTTCTTT
TRBD1	TRBJ1-1	TRBV5-1	NA	CASSLQSGGVTEAFF	TGCGCCAGCAGCTTGCAATCAGGGGGCGTCACTGAAGCTTTCTTT
NA	TRBJ2-5	TRBV4-1	NA	CASSHPQETQYF	TGCGCCAGCAGCCACCCACAAGAGACCCAGTACTTC
TRBD1	TRBJ1-2	TRBV2	once	CASWDRANYGYTF	TGTGCCAGCTGGGACAGGGCCAACTATGGCTACACCTTC
NA	TRBJ1-2	TRBV3-1/TRBV3-2	NA	CASSQRQFYGYTF	TGTGCCAGCAGCCAACGACAGTTCTATGGCTACACCTTC
NA	TRBJ1-1	TRBV18	NA	CASVGGDTEAFF	TGTGCCAGCGTAGGGGGTGACACTGAAGCTTTCTTT
TRBD1	TRBJ1-2	TRBV12-3/TRBV12-4	NA	CASYPGTGSGYTF	TGTGCCAGCTACCCCGGGACAGGGTCGGGCTACACCTTC
NA	TRBJ2-2	TRBV19	NA	CASSPQGFANTGELFF	TGTGCCAGTAGTCCTCAGGGGTTCGCGAACACCGGGGAGCTGTTTTTT
NA	TRBJ1-2	TRBV25-1	NA	CARLYLWGGGYTF	TGTGCCAGGCTATACTTGTGGGGGGGTGGCTACACCTTC
NA	TRBJ1-2	TRBV27	NA	CASSLSWRNYGYTF	TGTGCCAGCAGTTTATCTTGGCGGAACTATGGCTACACCTTC
TRBD1	TRBJ2-2	TRBV29-1	NA	CSVSGQGAGGTGELFF	TGCAGCGTTTCAGGACAGGGGGCCGGGGGGACCGGGGAGCTGTTTTTT
TRBD1	TRBJ1-2	TRBV13	NA	CASSLPGQGSNYGYTF	TGTGCCAGCAGCTTGCCCGGACAGGGGAGTAACTATGGCTACACCTTC
NA	TRBJ1-5	TRBV2	NA	CASSVGGGRNQPQHF	TGTGCCAGCAGTGTGGGAGGAGGACGTAATCAGCCCCAGCATTTT
NA	TRBJ1-1	TRBV29-1	NA	CSVDIGLTEAFF	TGCAGCGTGGACATTGGTCTCACTGAAGCTTTCTTT
NA	TRBJ2-5	TRBV19	NA	CASSEVAGETQYF	TGTGCCAGTAGTGAGGTGGCAGGGGAGACCCAGTACTTC
TRBD1	TRBJ1-2	TRBV9	NA	CASSQGYYGYTF	TGTGCCAGCTCACAGGGGTACTATGGCTACACCTTC
NA	TRBJ1-5	TRBV27	once	CASSFVRDNQPQHF	TGTGCCAGCAGTTTTGTCAGGGACAATCAGCCCCAGCATTTT
NA	TRBJ1-4	TRBV21-1	NA	CASSLICATNEKLFF	TGTGCCAGCAGCCTTATCTGTGCAACTAATGAAAAACTGTTTTTT
TRBD2	TRBJ2-5	TRBV18	NA	CASSPNGGASETQYF	TGTGCCAGCTCACCTAACGGGGGGGCCTCAGAGACCCAGTACTTC
NA	TRBJ2-5	TRBV11-2	NA	CASSLVSGQGETQYF	TGTGCCAGCAGCTTAGTCAGTGGGCAGGGGGAGACCCAGTACTTC
NA	TRBJ2-1	TRBV5-1	NA	CASSPTSSDEQFF	TGCGCCAGCAGCCCGACTAGTAGCGATGAGCAGTTCTTC